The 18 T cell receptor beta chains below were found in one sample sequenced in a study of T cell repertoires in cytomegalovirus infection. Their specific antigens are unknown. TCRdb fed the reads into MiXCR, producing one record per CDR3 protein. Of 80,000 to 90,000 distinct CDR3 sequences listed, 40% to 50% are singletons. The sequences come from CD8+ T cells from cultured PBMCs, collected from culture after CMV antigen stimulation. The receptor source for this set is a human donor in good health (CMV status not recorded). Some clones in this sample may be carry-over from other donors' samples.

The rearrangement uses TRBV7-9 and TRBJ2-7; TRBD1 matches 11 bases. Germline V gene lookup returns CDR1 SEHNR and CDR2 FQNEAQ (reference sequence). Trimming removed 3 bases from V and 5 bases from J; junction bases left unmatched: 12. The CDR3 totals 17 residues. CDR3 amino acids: CASSFPIRTGGADEQYF. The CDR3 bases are TGTGCCAGCAGCTTTCCAATCCGGACAGGGGGCGCGGACGAGCAGTACTTC.

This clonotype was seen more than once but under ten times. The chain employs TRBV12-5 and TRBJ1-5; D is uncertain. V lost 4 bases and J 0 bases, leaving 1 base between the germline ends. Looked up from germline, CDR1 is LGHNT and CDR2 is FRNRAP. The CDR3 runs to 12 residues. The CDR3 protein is CASGYSNQPQHF. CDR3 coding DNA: TGTGCTAGTGGTTATAGCAATCAGCCCCAGCATTTT.

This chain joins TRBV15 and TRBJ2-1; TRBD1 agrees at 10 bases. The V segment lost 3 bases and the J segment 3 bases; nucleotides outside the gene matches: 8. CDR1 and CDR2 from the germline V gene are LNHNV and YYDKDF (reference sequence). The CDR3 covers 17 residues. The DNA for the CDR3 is TGTGCCACCAGCAGTAACATTAGGACAGGGGGCTACAATGAGCAGTTCTTC. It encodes CATSSNIRTGGYNEQFF.

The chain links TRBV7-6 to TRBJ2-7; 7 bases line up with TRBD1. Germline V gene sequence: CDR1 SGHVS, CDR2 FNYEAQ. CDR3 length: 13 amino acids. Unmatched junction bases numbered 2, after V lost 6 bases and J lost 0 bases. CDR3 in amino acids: CASSWDSSYEQYF. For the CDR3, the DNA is TGTGCCAGCAGTTGGGACAGCTCCTACGAGCAGTACTTC.

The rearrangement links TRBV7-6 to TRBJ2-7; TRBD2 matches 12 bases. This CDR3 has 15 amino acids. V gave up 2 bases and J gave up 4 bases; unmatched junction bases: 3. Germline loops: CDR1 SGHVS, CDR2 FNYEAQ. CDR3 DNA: TGTGCCAGCAGCTTATTAGGGACTAGCGGGTACGAGCAGTACTTC. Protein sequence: CASSLLGTSGYEQYF. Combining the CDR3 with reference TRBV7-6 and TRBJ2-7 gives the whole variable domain GAGVSQSPRYKVTKRGQDVALRCDPISGHVSLYWYRQALGQGPEFLTYFNYEAQQDKSGLPNDRFSAERPEGSISTLTIQRTEQRDSAMYRCASSLLGTSGYEQYFGPGTRLTVT.

As DNA, the CDR3 is TGTGCCAGCAGCTTAAATCCAGGGGATGGCTACACCTTC. Residues: CASSLNPGDGYTF. V is TRBV7-4 and J is TRBJ1-2, with D possibly matching TRBD1 (6 bases). Germline V gives CDR1 SGHVT, CDR2 SQSDAQ. Trimming left V 2 bases short and J 6 bases short, with 10 bases between. The CDR3 runs to 13 residues.

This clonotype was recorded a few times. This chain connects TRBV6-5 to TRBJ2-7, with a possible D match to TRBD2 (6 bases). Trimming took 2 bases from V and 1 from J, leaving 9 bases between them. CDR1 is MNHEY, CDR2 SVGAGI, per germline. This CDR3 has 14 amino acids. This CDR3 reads CASSYTGSSYEQYF. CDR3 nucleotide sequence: TGTGCCAGCAGTTACACCGGGAGTTCCTACGAGCAGTACTTC.

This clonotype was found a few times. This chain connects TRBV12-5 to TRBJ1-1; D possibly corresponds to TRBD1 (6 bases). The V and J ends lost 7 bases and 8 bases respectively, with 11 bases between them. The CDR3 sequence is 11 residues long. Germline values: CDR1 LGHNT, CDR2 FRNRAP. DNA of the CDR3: TGTGCTAGTGCTCCCGGACAGGAAGCTTTCTTT. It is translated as CASAPGQEAFF.

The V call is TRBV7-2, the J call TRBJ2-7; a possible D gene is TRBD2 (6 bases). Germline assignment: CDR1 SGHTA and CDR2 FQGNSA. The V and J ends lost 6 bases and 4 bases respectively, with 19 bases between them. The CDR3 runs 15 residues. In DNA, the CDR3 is TGTGCCAGCAGTACCCGGGACTTAGGACGATACGAGCAGTACTTC. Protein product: CASSTRDLGRYEQYF.

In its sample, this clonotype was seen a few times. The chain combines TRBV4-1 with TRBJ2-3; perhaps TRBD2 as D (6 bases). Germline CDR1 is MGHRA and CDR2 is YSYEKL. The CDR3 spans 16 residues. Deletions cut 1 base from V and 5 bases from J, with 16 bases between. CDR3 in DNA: TGCGCCAGCAGCCAAGTGAGGGACTTACTCCGAGATACGCAGTATTTT. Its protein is CASSQVRDLLRDTQYF.

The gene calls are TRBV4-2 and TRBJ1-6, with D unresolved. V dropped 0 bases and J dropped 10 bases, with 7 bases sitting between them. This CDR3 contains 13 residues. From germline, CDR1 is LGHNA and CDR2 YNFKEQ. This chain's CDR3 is CASSQDSGSPLHF. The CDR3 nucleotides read TGTGCCAGCAGCCAAGATTCGGGGTCACCCCTCCACTTT.

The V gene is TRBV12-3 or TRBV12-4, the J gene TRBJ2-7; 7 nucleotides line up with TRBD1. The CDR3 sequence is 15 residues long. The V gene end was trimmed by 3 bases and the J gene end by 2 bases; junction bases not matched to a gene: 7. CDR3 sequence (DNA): TGTGCCAGCAGTTTCGGGGCAGGGGGAGCCTACGAGCAGTACTTC. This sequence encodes CASSFGAGGAYEQYF.

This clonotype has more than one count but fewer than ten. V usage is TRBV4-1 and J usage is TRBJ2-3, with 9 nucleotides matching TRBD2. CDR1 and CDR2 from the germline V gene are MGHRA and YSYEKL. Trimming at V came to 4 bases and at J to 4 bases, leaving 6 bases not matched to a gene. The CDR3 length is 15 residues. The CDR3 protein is CASSPPGLASDTQYF. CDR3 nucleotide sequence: TGCGCCAGCAGCCCTCCGGGACTAGCCTCAGATACGCAGTATTTT.

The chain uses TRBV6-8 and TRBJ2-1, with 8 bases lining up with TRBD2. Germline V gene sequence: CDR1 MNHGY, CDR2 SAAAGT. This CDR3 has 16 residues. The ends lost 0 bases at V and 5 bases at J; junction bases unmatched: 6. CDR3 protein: CASSYSIGRADNEQFF. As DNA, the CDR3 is TGTGCCAGCAGTTACTCTATCGGGAGGGCCGACAATGAGCAGTTCTTC.

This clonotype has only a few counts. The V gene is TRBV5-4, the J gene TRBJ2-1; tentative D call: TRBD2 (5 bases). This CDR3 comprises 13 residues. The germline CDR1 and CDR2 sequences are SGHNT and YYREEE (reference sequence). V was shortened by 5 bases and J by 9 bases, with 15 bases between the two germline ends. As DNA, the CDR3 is TGTGCCAGCAGGCCCCAGGAGCGGAGTGAGCAGTTCTTC. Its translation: CASRPQERSEQFF.

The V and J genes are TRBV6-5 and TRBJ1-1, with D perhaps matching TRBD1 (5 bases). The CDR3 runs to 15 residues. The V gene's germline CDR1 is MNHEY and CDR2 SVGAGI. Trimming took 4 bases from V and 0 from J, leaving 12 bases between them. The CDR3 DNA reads TGTGCCAGCAGTTTTCAATTCAGGGTGAACACTGAAGCTTTCTTT. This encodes CASSFQFRVNTEAFF.

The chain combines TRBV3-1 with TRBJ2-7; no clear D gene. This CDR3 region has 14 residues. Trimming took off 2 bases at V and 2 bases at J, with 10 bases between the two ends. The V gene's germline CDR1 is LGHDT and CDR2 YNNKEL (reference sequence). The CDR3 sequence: CASSQYTGTYEQYF. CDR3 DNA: TGTGCCAGCAGCCAATATACGGGCACCTACGAGCAGTACTTC.

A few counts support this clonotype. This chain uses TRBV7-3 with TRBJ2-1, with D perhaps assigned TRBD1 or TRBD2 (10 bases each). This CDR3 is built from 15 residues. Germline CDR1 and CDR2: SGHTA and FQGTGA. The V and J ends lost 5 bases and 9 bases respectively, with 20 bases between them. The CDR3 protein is CASSVTSGTGAEQFF. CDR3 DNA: TGTGCCAGCAGCGTCACTAGCGGGACAGGGGCTGAGCAGTTCTTC.